One TCR beta chain is described in this entry. The clone's antigen remains unknown. No base quality values were provided; no much bigger clone lies one nucleotide off. The donors were healthy, HIV-negative adults with no recently reported acute infections or vaccinations. All donors were Caucasian adults living in Nashville, Tennessee, USA. CD4+ T cells were enriched by magnetic negative selection; naive cells were then positively selected on CD45RA, and the negative fraction formed the memory subset. After blood collection by leukapheresis, PBMCs were isolated using Ficoll-Histopaque density gradient centrifugation and then cryopreserved in the vapor phase of liquid nitrogen. Analytical flow cytometry was used to check the purity and quantity of every magnetically sorted T cell population. Genomic DNA was isolated from every sorted fraction and measured by UV absorbance on a Nanodrop 2000c. The germline V gene (reference sequence) yields SGHNT for CDR1 and YYREEE for CDR2. Trimming takes 0 bases from V and 1 base from J, and the germline ends sit 5 bases apart. The CDR3 runs 14 residues from the cysteine to the phenylalanine. CDR3 DNA is the only sequence kept; it has 42 bases, read in frame from the first base.

The data were taken from a study of shared clonotypes between healthy human individuals (dated by TCRdb to between 2020 and 2021). Broadly, across the study: The cohort included three men and a couple of women between 18 and 49 years of age. Per donor, three plates each were used for CD4 naive and CD4 memory, two for CD8 naive, and one for CD8 memory. To estimate repertoire size and how much clonotype sharing occurs between individuals, the study deeply sequenced the blood TCR repertoires of about five healthy adults. Different laboratories and diverse techniques were used to prepare libraries and sequence TCR repertoires, to increase sequencing depth and limit assay-specific biases. Between about 0.8 and 9 billion PBMCs per donor were obtained by leukapheresis.

The paper's findings and limits, for the study overall: Estimated clonotype richness was generally larger for naive than for memory subsets. Rarefaction of sorted-subset datasets indicated incomplete sequencing despite the large sequencing depth. Roughly 5.2% of naive CD4, 3.5% of naive CD8, about 2.4% of memory CD4, and 0.4% of memory CD8 clonotypes were shared across several donors. Based on pairwise subsampling, the degree of clonotype sharing among donors was expected to be affected by sequencing depth. The genetic and exposure-history diversity represented was limited by the small number of donors. Compared with non-shared clonotypes, the clonotypes found in all four sorted-subset donors had higher generation probabilities. Sampling was restricted to blood, and TCR repertoires in tissue are likely to differ from TCR repertoires in blood.

Using the deep immunoSEQ assay, multiplex PCR amplified TCR CDR3 regions from genomic DNA. For each cell subset, the extracted genomic DNA was distributed evenly across all wells of several immunoSEQ 96-well plates, and each plate served as one replicate. For sorted subsets, roughly 200 ng genomic DNA, equal to 30,000 or so T cell genomes, was loaded into each replicate PCR. Purified libraries were measured with a Qubit 3.0 fluorometer, size-checked on a Bioanalyzer 2100, and measured again with the KAPA Library Quantification kit. Every immunoSEQ 96-well plate was sequenced on a separate single-read 150-cycle Illumina NextSeq 550 flow cell. In the authors' own workflow: Because the immunoSEQ output included only junctional sequences and no quality scores, the filtering could not be the same as the filtering used for full-length reads. To assign V/J genes and CDR3, sequences were annotated using PyIR, a Python wrapper for IgBLAST v1.9, with IMGT germline references. Any read was removed if the V/J assignment was weak (E-value above 1e-6), the CDR3 was missing, or the read contained stop codons, out-of-frame junctions, or ambiguous translated residues. V3J clonotypes were defined as sequences sharing an identical inferred V gene, J gene, and CDR3 amino acid sequence. Percentage overlap between repertoires was computed as shared unique clonotypes divided by the size of the smaller repertoire. Repertoire richness was assessed with RTK rarefaction, the Chao1 estimator, and Recon v2.1 estimates of unobserved clonotypes. OLGA was used to compute generation probabilities for all TCRbeta clonotypes that the gDNA method yielded from a handful of donors. In its TCRdb copy, this immuneACCESS table keeps in-frame sequences only and misses some clones. Where compared with another copy, unresolved V genes explain less than half of these, and the others have no known cause. V and J calls and clone size follow that table, whereas D and trimming were derived from the DNA. The sample has millions of clones on record, roughly nine tenths of them singletons. The biggest ten clones account for roughly 0.13% of the sample.

The TCR originated in a man between 18 and 35 years old in good health. Source material: naive CD4+ T cells sorted from blood. Per the publication, the cell subset or site label means: CD45RA+ positively selected. The sequence is built from TRBV5-4 and TRBJ2-4, with no confidently assigned D gene. The DNA is as follows: TGTGCCAGCAGCTTGGGGGTGGCCAAAAACATTCAGTACTTC. It specifies CASSLGVAKNIQYF.